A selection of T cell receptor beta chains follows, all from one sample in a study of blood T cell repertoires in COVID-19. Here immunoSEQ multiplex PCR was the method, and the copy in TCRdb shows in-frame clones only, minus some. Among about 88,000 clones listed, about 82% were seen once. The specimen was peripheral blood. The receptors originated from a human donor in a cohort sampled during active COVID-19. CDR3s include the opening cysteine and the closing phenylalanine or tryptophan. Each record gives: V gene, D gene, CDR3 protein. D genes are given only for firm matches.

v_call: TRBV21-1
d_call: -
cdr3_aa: CASSKEGGTGGIF

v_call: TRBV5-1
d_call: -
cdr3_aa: CASTNDRPSEETQYF

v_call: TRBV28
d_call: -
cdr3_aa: CASSPRGRSYEQYF

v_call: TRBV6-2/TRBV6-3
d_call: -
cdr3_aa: CASSYRGEGTEAFF

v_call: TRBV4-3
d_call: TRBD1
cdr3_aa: CASSRGQGGIDTQYF

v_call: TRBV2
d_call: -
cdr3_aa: CASRTGGRINEKLFF

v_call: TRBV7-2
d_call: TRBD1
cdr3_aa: CASSNYGTGVLFF

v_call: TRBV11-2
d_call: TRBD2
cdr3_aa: CASSHGRGGYTDTQYF

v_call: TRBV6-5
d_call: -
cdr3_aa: CASSYSTGNTEAFF

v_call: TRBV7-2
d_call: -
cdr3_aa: CASRDSSNYGYTF

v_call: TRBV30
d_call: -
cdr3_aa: CAWRHSYEQYF

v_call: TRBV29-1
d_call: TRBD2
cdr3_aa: CSARAGRFADTQYF

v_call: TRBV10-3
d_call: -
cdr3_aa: CAIIRAPGLDTGELFF

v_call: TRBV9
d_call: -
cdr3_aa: CASSVYAGTAGEKLFF

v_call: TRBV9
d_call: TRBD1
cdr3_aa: CASSFGQGEWEKLFF

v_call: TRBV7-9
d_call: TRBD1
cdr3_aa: CASIGGTGYEQYF

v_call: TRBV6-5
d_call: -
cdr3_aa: CASSPQADYGYTF

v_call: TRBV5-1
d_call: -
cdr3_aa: CASSLGQSYEQYF

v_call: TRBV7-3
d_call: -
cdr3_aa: CASSLNRVNEQFF

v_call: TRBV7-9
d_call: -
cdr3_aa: CASSYPQDTEAFF

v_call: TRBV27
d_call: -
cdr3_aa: CASSALGQRIDSNQPQHF

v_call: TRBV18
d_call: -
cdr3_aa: CASSPRDTNTEAFF

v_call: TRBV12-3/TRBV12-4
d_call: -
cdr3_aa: CASSPWEVDGYTF